This T cell receptor beta chain was sequenced during a study of blood T cell repertoires in COVID-19. CDR1 and CDR2 (germline): MDHEN, SYDVKM. The CDR3 runs to 16 residues. V lost 3 bases to trimming and J lost 2 bases; unmatched junction nucleotides: 7. Assay used: immunoSEQ multiplex PCR; TCRdb lists only in-frame clones, some missing. The sample yields a few hundred thousand clones, about 91% seen once. V usage is TRBV28 and J usage is TRBJ1-1, with 9 positions matching TRBD1. The sample taken for sequencing was peripheral blood. This sequence originates from a person under 35 with COVID-19, enrolled during active disease. The CDR3 nucleotides are TGTGCCAGCAGTTTGGGGGACAGGGAAATTAACACTGAAGCTTTCTTT. Its translation is CASSLGDREINTEAFF.